A single T cell receptor beta chain is shown here with its context. The data were produced by immunoSEQ multiplex PCR, yet TCRdb's version contains in-frame clones alone and is incomplete. This repertoire shows around 200,000 clones, 83% found once; its top ten account for about 1.3%. The data are from a study of blood T cell repertoires in COVID-19. Study summary: The study drew acute and convalescent COVID-19 samples from the United States, Italy and Spain. Sample material is recorded as cDNA or gDNA derived from T cells, B-cell-depleted T cells, or PBMCs.

Germline V gene lookup returns CDR1 LGHDT and CDR2 YNNKEL (reference sequence). CDR3 size: 17 residues. V trimming: 0 bases; J trimming: 1 base; junction bases outside the gene matches: 6. This chain connects TRBV3-1 (or the pseudogene TRBV3-2) to TRBJ2-5, with 9 positions matching TRBD2. The sample consisted of peripheral blood. The sequence came from a woman in her twenties or thirties with COVID-19, enrolled during active disease. The CDR3 nucleotides read TGTGCCAGCAGCCAAGATAGGGCGGGGGGGTTCCAAGAGACCCAGTACTTC. Residues: CASSQDRAGGFQETQYF.